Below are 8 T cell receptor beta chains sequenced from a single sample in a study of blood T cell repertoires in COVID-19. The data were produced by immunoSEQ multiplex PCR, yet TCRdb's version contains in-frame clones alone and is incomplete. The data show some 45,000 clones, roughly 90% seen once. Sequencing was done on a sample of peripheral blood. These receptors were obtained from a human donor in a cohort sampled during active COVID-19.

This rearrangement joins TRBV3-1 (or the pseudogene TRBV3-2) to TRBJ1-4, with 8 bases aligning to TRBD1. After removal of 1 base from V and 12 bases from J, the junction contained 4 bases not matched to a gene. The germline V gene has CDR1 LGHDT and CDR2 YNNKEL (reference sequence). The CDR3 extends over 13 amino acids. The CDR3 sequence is CASSQAGTGELFF. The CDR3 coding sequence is TGTGCCAGCAGCCAAGCCGGGACAGGAGAACTGTTTTTT.

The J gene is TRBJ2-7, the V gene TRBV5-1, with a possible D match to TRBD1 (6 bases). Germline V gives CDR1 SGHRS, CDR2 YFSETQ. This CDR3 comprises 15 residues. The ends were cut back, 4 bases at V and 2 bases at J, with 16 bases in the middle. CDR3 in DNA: TGCGCCAGCAGCCTCATTCTCGACAGGACCTACGAGCAGTACTTC. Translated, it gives CASSLILDRTYEQYF.

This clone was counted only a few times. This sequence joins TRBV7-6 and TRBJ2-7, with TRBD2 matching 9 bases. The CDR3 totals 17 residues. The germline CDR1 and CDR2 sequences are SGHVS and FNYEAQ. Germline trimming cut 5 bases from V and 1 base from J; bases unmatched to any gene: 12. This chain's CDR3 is CASSLIGSGGLSYEQYF. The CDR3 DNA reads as TGTGCCAGCAGCCTCATTGGGAGCGGGGGGCTGTCCTACGAGCAGTACTTC.

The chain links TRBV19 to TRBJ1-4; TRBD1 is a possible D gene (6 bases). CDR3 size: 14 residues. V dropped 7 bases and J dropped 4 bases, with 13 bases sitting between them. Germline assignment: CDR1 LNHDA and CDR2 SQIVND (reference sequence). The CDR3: CASTETGGNEKLFF. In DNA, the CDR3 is TGTGCCAGTACCGAGACAGGAGGTAATGAAAAACTGTTTTTT.

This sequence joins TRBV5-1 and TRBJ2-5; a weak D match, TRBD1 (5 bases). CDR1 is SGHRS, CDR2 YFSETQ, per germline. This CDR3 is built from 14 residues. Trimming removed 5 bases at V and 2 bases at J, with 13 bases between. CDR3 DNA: TGCGCCAGCAGTTTTGGGGCGGTACAAGAGACCCAGTACTTC. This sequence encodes CASSFGAVQETQYF. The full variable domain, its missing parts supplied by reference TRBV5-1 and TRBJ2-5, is KAGVTQTPRYLIKTRGQQVTLSCSPISGHRSVSWYQQTPGQGLQFLFEYFSETQRNKGNFPGRFSGRQFSNSRSEMNVSTLELGDSALYLCASSFGAVQETQYFGPGTRLLVL.

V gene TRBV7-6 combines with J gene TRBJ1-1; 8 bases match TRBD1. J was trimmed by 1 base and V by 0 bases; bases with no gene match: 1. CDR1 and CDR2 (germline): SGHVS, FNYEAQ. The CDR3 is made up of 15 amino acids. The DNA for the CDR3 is TGTGCCAGCAGCTTAGCGACAGGGGCGAACACTGAAGCTTTCTTT. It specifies CASSLATGANTEAFF.

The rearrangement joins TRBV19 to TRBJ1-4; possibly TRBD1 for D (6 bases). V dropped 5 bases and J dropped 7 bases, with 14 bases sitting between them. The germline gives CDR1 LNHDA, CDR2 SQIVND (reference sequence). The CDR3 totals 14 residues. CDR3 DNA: TGTGCCAGTAGTGCGACAGGCGGGAGTGAAAAACTGTTTTTT. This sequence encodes CASSATGGSEKLFF.

In DNA form, the CDR3 reads TGTGCCAGCAGCCTGGCGGACTCCTACGAGCAGTACTTC. Its protein product is CASSLADSYEQYF. V usage is TRBV6-6 and J usage is TRBJ2-7, with unresolved D. Trimming cost V 6 bases and J 0 bases, with 9 bases left between them. The CDR3 length is 13 residues. Per the germline V gene, CDR1 is MNHNY and CDR2 is SVGAGI (reference sequence).